This TCR beta chain was profiled in a study of beta chain features in type 1 diabetes. At the level of the study: In age, gender and cell yields, patients were similar to healthy donors. The study, taken as a whole, reports: Sequencing from cDNA could over-represent high-TCR-expressing cells. TCRB CDR3s were moderately but significantly shorter in Type 1 diabetes patients in all four CD4+ subsets.

To note about this clone: No antigen is known for it.

The isolated RNA, all of it, was reverse transcribed, so expressed TCRB transcripts were what got sequenced. Here immunoSEQ multiplex PCR was the method, and the copy in TCRdb shows in-frame clones only, minus some. The sample consists of hundreds of thousands of clones, around an eighth of them appearing once. Germline trimming cut 2 bases from V and 7 bases from J; bases unmatched to any gene: 7. Germline V gene data show CDR1 as SGHAT and CDR2 as FQNNGV. CDR3 length: 15 amino acids. The TCR originated in a man younger than 35 with type 1 diabetes. The chain joins TRBV11-2 to TRBJ2-2; 7 nucleotides agree with TRBD1. Sequencing input: naive CD4+ T cells from blood. Here the CDR3 reads CASSLTQQGHGELFF. In DNA form, the CDR3 reads TGTGCCAGCAGCTTAACCCAACAGGGGCACGGGGAGCTGTTTTTT.